This is a list of T cell receptor beta chains from one sample in a study of siplizumab effects on memory and regulatory T cells. Sequenced by immunoSEQ multiplex PCR; TCRdb stores in-frame clones only, minus some. Here the sample spans about 82,000 clones, approximately 90% being singletons. The sequenced material came from Tregs sorted from blood. The receptors were gathered from a human donor in good health. CDR3s include the opening cysteine and the closing phenylalanine or tryptophan. The D gene is left open where the match is weak. Rows give clone size only sometimes, using once, few, many, or a class for an expanded clone.

cdr3_length j_call d_call v_call clone_size cdr3_nt cdr3_aa
17 TRBJ1-1 - TRBV10-3 few TGTGCCATCAGTGAGTCTGGACAACCTCTGGGGAACACTGAAGCTTTCTTT CAISESGQPLGNTEAFF
13 TRBJ2-2 - TRBV6-5 - TGTGCCAGCAGTTTTGGGCGTTCCGGGGAGCTGTTTTTT CASSFGRSGELFF
12 TRBJ1-2 - TRBV6-5 - TGTGCCAGCAGAAGGGGTCAATATGGCTACACCTTC CASRRGQYGYTF
15 TRBJ1-5 TRBD1 TRBV7-2 - TGTGCCAGCAGATCGGACAGGGAACTCAATCAGCCCCAGCATTTT CASRSDRELNQPQHF
16 TRBJ2-2 - TRBV6-1 - TGTGCCAGCAGTGAGGTAAAGGTTCTGAACACCGGGGAGCTGTTTTTT CASSEVKVLNTGELFF
11 TRBJ2-5 - TRBV6-5 once TGTGCCAGCAGTTACGGTGAGACCCAGTACTTC CASSYGETQYF
14 TRBJ1-2 - TRBV4-3 - TGCGCCAGCAGCCCCCTGATGAGGGCCAGCGGCTACACCTTC CASSPLMRASGYTF
14 TRBJ2-3 TRBD2 TRBV9 - TGTGCCAGCAGCCCCAGTAGCGGGGTGGCGGGGGGGCATTTT CASSPSSGVAGGHF
17 TRBJ1-6 TRBD1 TRBV19 - TGTGCCAGTAGTCCCCGATTAGGGGACAGGGATAATTCACCCCTCCACTTT CASSPRLGDRDNSPLHF
15 TRBJ1-4 - TRBV7-9 - TGTGCCAGCAGCCTTGACAGCGCAACTAATGAAAAACTGTTTTTT CASSLDSATNEKLFF
11 TRBJ2-5 - TRBV2 - TGTGCCAGCAGGGCAGAAGAGACCCAGTACTTC CASRAEETQYF
14 TRBJ2-7 TRBD1 TRBV19 - TGTGCCAGTAGTATGACAGGGGAACGCTACGAGCAGTACTTC CASSMTGERYEQYF
15 TRBJ2-5 - TRBV15 - TGTGCCACCAGCAGAGTCGGGGGCAGCTGGGAGACCCAGTACTTC CATSRVGGSWETQYF
13 TRBJ1-5 - TRBV6-1 - TGTGCCAGCAGTGAAACGGGGTTTCAGCCCCAGCATTTT CASSETGFQPQHF
13 TRBJ2-2 - TRBV6-6 - TGTGCCAGCAGTTTTAGCGGCACCGGGGAGCTGTTTTTT CASSFSGTGELFF
11 TRBJ2-1 - TRBV20-1 - TGCAGTGTTATCTCCTACAATGAGCAGTTCTTC CSVISYNEQFF
10 TRBJ1-2 - TRBV5-6 medium-sized TGTGCCAGCAGTGGAGCTGGCTACACCTTC CASSGAGYTF
14 TRBJ1-5 TRBD1 TRBV6-5 few TGTGCCAGCTCTCTGCAGGGGGTGGTTCAGCCCCAGCATTTT CASSLQGVVQPQHF
14 TRBJ1-5 - TRBV18 - TGTGCCAGCTCACCGGGCAGGGTTAATCAGCCCCAGCATTTT CASSPGRVNQPQHF
16 TRBJ1-4 - TRBV7-6 - TGTGCCAGCAGCCGATGGGACACCTCAACTAATGAAAAACTGTTTTTT CASSRWDTSTNEKLFF
13 TRBJ2-7 - TRBV29-1 - TGCAGCGTCATACAGAACAGACACAACGAGCAGTACTTC CSVIQNRHNEQYF
15 TRBJ2-7 - TRBV9 - TGTGCCAGCAGCGTAGGGGCGGCCAGCTCCTACGAGCAGTACTTC CASSVGAASSYEQYF
19 TRBJ1-4 TRBD1 TRBV11-3 - TGTGCCAGCAGTTCCCGCCCCCCGGGACAGGGGAACCCTAATGAAAAACTGTTTTTT CASSSRPPGQGNPNEKLFF
18 TRBJ2-3 TRBD2 TRBV4-3 - TGCGCCAGCAGCCAAGATCAGGCTCGGGGGGGGGTCACAGATACGCAGTATTTT CASSQDQARGGVTDTQYF
14 TRBJ1-1 - TRBV6-5 few TGTGCCAGCAGTTACTCCCAGGGAAACACTGAAGCTTTCTTT CASSYSQGNTEAFF
15 TRBJ2-1 TRBD1 TRBV18 few TGTGCCAGCTCGCCTACAGGGGGTGTAATAGATGAGCAGTTCTTC CASSPTGGVIDEQFF
14 TRBJ2-7 - TRBV9 - TGTGCCAGCAGCGCAACCGGGACATCCCTCGAGCAGTACTTC CASSATGTSLEQYF
11 TRBJ1-2 - TRBV28 - TGTGCCGGGAGGACCGTTTATGGCTACACCTTC CAGRTVYGYTF
14 TRBJ1-2 - TRBV7-6 - TGTGCCAGCAGCTTAGCCCCGGGGGGAGGTGGCTACACCTTC CASSLAPGGGGYTF
15 TRBJ2-5 TRBD2 TRBV5-6 - TGTGCCAGCAGCGCTGGACTAGCGGGGCAAGAGACCCAGTACTTC CASSAGLAGQETQYF
17 TRBJ1-6 - TRBV28 - TGTGCCAGCAGTTTCCTGGGGACGAGCTCCTATAATTCACCCCTCCACTTT CASSFLGTSSYNSPLHF
18 TRBJ2-7 - TRBV7-2 - TGTGCCAGCAGCTTATACCTAGGGCAGATACTCCGCTCCTACGAGCAGTACTTC CASSLYLGQILRSYEQYF
14 TRBJ2-2 - TRBV5-6 - TGTGCCAGCAGCTTACTTCGAGGGTTTGGGGAGCTGTTTTTT CASSLLRGFGELFF
15 TRBJ1-5 TRBD1 TRBV15 - TGTGCCACCCGGACAGGATCAATGAGCAATCAGCCCCAGCATTTT CATRTGSMSNQPQHF
14 TRBJ1-1 TRBD1 TRBV29-1 once TGCAGCGTTGAAAAACAGGGGCTGGCCACTGAAGCTTTCTTT CSVEKQGLATEAFF
14 TRBJ2-1 TRBD1 TRBV23-1 - TGCGCCAGCAGTCACCAGGGACAGGGGAATGAGCAGTTCTTC CASSHQGQGNEQFF
16 TRBJ2-3 TRBD1 TRBV30 - TGTGCCTGGAGTGTAGGTGGGACAGGGGCCACAGATACGCAGTATTTT CAWSVGGTGATDTQYF
15 TRBJ2-6 - TRBV6-1 - TGTGCCAGCAGTGAAGCTGCCCTCGGGGCCAACGTCCTGACTTTC CASSEAALGANVLTF
12 TRBJ2-3 - TRBV7-8 - TGTGCCAGCAGCCGGCTATCGGGGTTGCAGTATTTT CASSRLSGLQYF
15 TRBJ1-1 - TRBV6-5 - TGTGCCAGCAGTTACCGGGGTTCCGTCGGGACTGAAGCTTTCTTT CASSYRGSVGTEAFF
14 TRBJ1-2 TRBD1 TRBV5-4 - TGTGCCAGCGCTCCGGGACAGGGACAATTGGGCTACACCTTC CASAPGQGQLGYTF
13 TRBJ2-7 - TRBV2 - TGTGCCAGCAGGGAACCGGTTTCCTACGAGCAGTACTTC CASREPVSYEQYF
13 TRBJ2-7 - TRBV27 - TGTGCCAGCAGTTACAATGGTAGATACGAGCAGTACTTC CASSYNGRYEQYF
15 TRBJ2-7 - TRBV5-1 once TGCGCCAGCAGCTTACTTGGGTATGGGGCTAACGAGCAGTACTTC CASSLLGYGANEQYF
17 TRBJ1-5 - TRBV19 - TGTGCCAGTAGTGGCACCTGGGGGGGAGGGAGCAATCAGCCCCAGCATTTT CASSGTWGGGSNQPQHF
11 TRBJ2-3 - TRBV7-6 - TGTGCCAGCAGCTTTCAGGGGACGCAGTATTTT CASSFQGTQYF
16 TRBJ1-1 - TRBV4-1 - TGCGCCAGCACCCAGGGGATGGACGGGAGGAACACTGAAGCTTTCTTT CASTQGMDGRNTEAFF
14 TRBJ2-3 - TRBV29-1 - TGCTCGGGCTTCGTGAGGGCGAGCACAGATACGCAGTATTTT CSGFVRASTDTQYF
12 TRBJ2-3 - TRBV10-1 - TGCGCCAGCAGCAGAGAAGGAGATACGCAGTATTTT CASSREGDTQYF
14 TRBJ2-7 - TRBV5-1 - TGCGCCAGCAGCTCGGGTCCACCGGGGAGCGAGCAGTACTTC CASSSGPPGSEQYF
15 TRBJ1-1 - TRBV19 - TGTGCCAGTAGTAACCGCGGGACGTTAAACACTGAAGCTTTCTTT CASSNRGTLNTEAFF
15 TRBJ1-2 - TRBV6-1 once TGTGCCAGCATCGAGGGACGGGACAAATTCTATGGCTACACCTTC CASIEGRDKFYGYTF